Presented here are 26 T cell receptor beta chains from one specimen sequenced in a study of chronic HIV infection and antiretroviral therapy. Via MiXCR, TCRdb re-called the 5' RACE reads, giving one row per CDR3 protein. The sample shows about 38,000 distinct CDR3 sequences, roughly 8% of them seen only once. The sequencing sample was made of peripheral blood. These TCRs come from an adult who had HIV and had not received antiretroviral therapy, or was an uninfected healthy control (not recorded which).

The chain is built from TRBV6-1 and TRBJ1-1, with TRBD1 identical over 9 bases. The CDR3 totals 15 residues. The V gene end was trimmed by 2 bases and the J gene end by 12 bases; junction bases not matched to a gene: 13. Germline loops: CDR1 MNHNS, CDR2 SASEGT. The CDR3 sequence is CASSESISGTGSTFF. CDR3 bases: TGTGCCAGCAGTGAATCAATCTCCGGGACAGGGTCAACTTTCTTT.

This clonotype has just a few counts. This chain connects TRBV5-1 to TRBJ1-1; D gene ambiguous. This CDR3 comprises 14 residues. V lost 4 bases and J 1 base, leaving 11 bases between the germline ends. CDR1 and CDR2 from the germline V gene are SGHRS and YFSETQ. This CDR3 is CASSLSTTNTEAFF. The CDR3, as DNA: TGCGCCAGCAGCCTGAGTACCACGAACACTGAAGCTTTCTTT.

This clonotype has ten or more counts. The rearrangement links TRBV20-1 to TRBJ2-3; 7 positions agree with TRBD1. Germline assignment: CDR1 DFQATT and CDR2 SNEGSKA (reference sequence). The V and J ends lost 4 bases and 1 base, in that order; junction bases with no gene match: 20. The CDR3 covers 19 residues. CDR3 protein: CSATSRLGQSTTGTDTQYF. The CDR3, as DNA: TGCAGTGCTACATCCCGACTGGGACAGTCTACAACTGGCACAGATACGCAGTATTTT.

This clonotype was counted at least ten times. V usage is TRBV27 and J usage is TRBJ1-6; maybe TRBD1 (5 bases). The CDR3 runs 14 residues. From germline, CDR1 is MNHEY and CDR2 SMNVEV (reference sequence). With 3 bases removed from V and 4 bases from J, the gap between germline ends came to 7 bases. The chain's CDR3 is CASSFGGYNSPLHF. The CDR3 DNA reads as TGTGCCAGCAGTTTCGGGGGATATAATTCACCCCTCCACTTT.

This clonotype was observed many times. The chain carries TRBV7-3 and TRBJ2-3, with D unresolved. CDR3 length: 12 amino acids. Per germline, CDR1 SGHTA and CDR2 FQGTGA. V lost 4 bases to trimming and J lost 5 bases, with 7 bases between them. CDR3 in amino acids: CASSSRRDTQYF. CDR3 DNA: TGTGCCAGCAGCTCCCGGCGAGATACGCAGTATTTT.

This clonotype was found a few times. The chain recombines TRBV5-4 with TRBJ2-3; TRBD2 matches at 13 bases. Looked up from germline, CDR1 is SGHNT and CDR2 is YYREEE (reference sequence). The CDR3 length is 15 residues. Germline trimming cut 4 bases from V and 7 bases from J; bases unmatched to any gene: 6. The chain's CDR3 is CASSLRTSGGHTQYF. The CDR3 DNA is TGTGCCAGCAGCCTACGGACTAGCGGGGGTCATACGCAGTATTTT.

The gene calls are TRBV5-1 and TRBJ2-2; a weak D match, TRBD1 (5 bases). V was trimmed by 2 bases and J by 4 bases, leaving 9 bases between them. The CDR3 contains 14 residues. The V gene's germline CDR1 is SGHRS and CDR2 YFSETQ. As DNA, the CDR3 is TGCGCCAGCAGCTTAGCAGGGCTCACCGGGGAGCTGTTTTTT. It encodes CASSLAGLTGELFF.

This clonotype was detected a few times. The V gene is TRBV29-1, the J gene TRBJ2-1; possibly TRBD1 for D (5 bases). The germline CDR1 and CDR2 sequences are SQVTM and ANQGSEA. V was shortened by 2 bases and J by 0 bases, with 8 bases between the two germline ends. CDR3 size: 14 residues. CDR3 loop: CSVETGSSYNEQFF. The CDR3 DNA reads TGCAGCGTTGAAACAGGAAGCTCCTACAATGAGCAGTTCTTC.

The rearrangement uses TRBV6-5 and TRBJ2-2; no clear D. The length of the CDR3 is 12 residues. Germline V gives CDR1 MNHEY, CDR2 SVGAGI. Between the trimmed V and J ends, which lost 0 bases and 8 bases, there was a span of 4 bases. In DNA, the CDR3 is TGTGCCAGCAGTTACTCCCAGGGGGAGCTGTTTTTT. It encodes CASSYSQGELFF.

The sample holds many counts of this clonotype. The V call is TRBV25-1, the J call TRBJ1-4; 7 positions match TRBD1. The germline CDR1 and CDR2 sequences are MGHDK and SYGVNS. The CDR3 runs to 16 residues. The V segment lost 6 bases and the J segment 1 base; nucleotides outside the gene matches: 8. CDR3 sequence: CASSSPGGGTNEKLFF. DNA of the CDR3: TGTGCCAGCAGCTCCCCAGGGGGGGGAACTAATGAAAAACTGTTTTTT.

Many counts were recorded for this clonotype. The chain is built from TRBV28 and TRBJ2-1, with TRBD2 as a possible D gene (6 bases). The CDR3 covers 12 residues. CDR1 and CDR2 from the germline V gene are MDHEN and SYDVKM. Deletions cut 8 bases from V and 8 bases from J, with 13 bases between. DNA for the CDR3: TGTGCCAGCTTGTCCTCTAGCGATGAGCAGTTCTTC. Its translation: CASLSSSDEQFF.

This clonotype appeared many times. The V and J genes are TRBV19 and TRBJ2-6; D remains unclear. V gave up 8 bases and J gave up 0 bases, with 8 bases separating them. This CDR3 comprises 14 residues. Germline lookup yields CDR1 LNHDA and CDR2 SQIVND (reference sequence). The chain's CDR3 is CASSRDSGANVLTF. The CDR3 DNA reads TGTGCCAGTTCTAGGGACTCTGGGGCCAACGTCCTGACTTTC.

The rearrangement uses TRBV14 and TRBJ2-7; TRBD1 or TRBD2 may be the D gene (5 bases each). V was shortened by 4 bases and J by 0 bases, with 7 bases between the two germline ends. Germline CDR1 SGHDN, CDR2 FVKESK. The CDR3 length is 13 residues. The CDR3 reads CASSPGSSYEQYF. The DNA of the CDR3 is TGTGCCAGCAGCCCAGGGAGCTCCTACGAGCAGTACTTC.

This clonotype was counted only a few times. V gene TRBV20-1 combines with J gene TRBJ2-5, with D perhaps matching TRBD2 (6 bases). Trimming removed 0 bases from V and 7 bases from J, with 12 bases in between. In germline, CDR1 is DFQATT, CDR2 SNEGSKA (reference sequence). The CDR3 is 13 residues long. The CDR3 loop is CSARELAAGTQYF. CDR3 DNA sequence: TGCAGTGCTAGAGAACTAGCCGCGGGGACCCAGTACTTC.

By proportion, this clonotype is medium-sized. V usage is TRBV20-1 and J usage is TRBJ2-7; D unclear. Germline CDR1 reads DFQATT; CDR2 reads SNEGSKA (reference sequence). CDR3 length: 13 amino acids. V dropped 3 bases and J dropped 6 bases, with 15 bases sitting between them. CDR3 DNA sequence: TGCAGTGCTAGCGCAGGCCGGCAACGCGAGCAGTACTTC. Translating gives CSASAGRQREQYF.

This clonotype came up many times. The chain has TRBV12-3 or TRBV12-4 and TRBJ2-1; 7 bases are a match to TRBD2. This CDR3 has 16 amino acids. After removal of 3 bases from V and 8 bases from J, the junction contained 13 bases not matched to a gene. The CDR3 loop is CASSFAVGEGPDEQFF. Here the CDR3 DNA reads TGTGCCAGCAGTTTCGCCGTGGGGGAGGGCCCGGATGAGCAGTTCTTC.

There are a few counts of this clonotype. One end of the junction varies from germline; a read error may be responsible. The rearrangement links TRBV9 to TRBJ1-1; 10 bases line up with TRBD1. Germline CDR1 and CDR2: SGDLS and YYNGEE. This CDR3 region has 15 residues. The CDR3 spells CASSVDRGPNTETFF. CDR3 coding DNA: TGTGCCAGCAGCGTCGACAGGGGGCCGAACACTGAAACTTTCTTT.

Many counts were recorded for this clonotype. This rearrangement joins TRBV5-5 to TRBJ2-1, with 7 nucleotides matching TRBD2. The CDR3 extends over 15 amino acids. With 1 base clipped from V and 2 bases from J, the junction kept 3 bases outside the gene matches. Germline V CDR1 and CDR2: SGHKS, YYEKEE (reference sequence). CDR3 loop: CASSLPGLAYNEQFF. CDR3 coding DNA: TGTGCCAGCAGCTTGCCAGGACTAGCCTACAATGAGCAGTTCTTC.

This clonotype was observed at least ten times. The CDR3: CASSGRGQETQYF. Here the CDR3 DNA reads TGTGCCAGCAGCGGCAGGGGCCAAGAGACCCAGTACTTC. The V and J genes are TRBV7-9 and TRBJ2-5; TRBD1 might be the D (6 bases). This CDR3 region has 13 residues. V was trimmed by 5 bases and J by 1 base, leaving 8 bases between them. Germline assignment: CDR1 SEHNR and CDR2 FQNEAQ (reference sequence).

In its sample, this clonotype was seen many times. J is TRBJ1-1 and V is TRBV2, with 8 bases matching TRBD1. Losses at the gene ends were 6 bases for V and 4 bases for J; bases not matched to a gene: 7. Per germline, CDR1 SNHLY and CDR2 FYNNEI. The CDR3 sequence is 14 residues long. The chain's CDR3 is CASRRGQGATEAFF. CDR3 in DNA: TGTGCCAGCAGGAGAGGACAGGGCGCCACTGAAGCTTTCTTT.

There are a few counts of this clonotype. This chain links TRBV27 with TRBJ2-7, with D possibly TRBD1 on 5 matching bases. V was cut by 11 bases and J by 2 bases, with 13 bases left in between. This CDR3 comprises 12 residues. Germline values: CDR1 MNHEY, CDR2 SMNVEV (reference sequence). In DNA form, the CDR3 reads TGTGCCGCCGGTACAGGTCCCTACGAGCAGTACTTC. Its protein product is CAAGTGPYEQYF.

This clonotype was seen ten or more times. The chain joins TRBV29-1 to TRBJ2-1, with TRBD2 matching over 9 bases. With 7 bases clipped from V and 4 bases from J, the junction kept 8 bases outside the gene matches. The CDR3 runs 14 residues. Looked up from germline, CDR1 is SQVTM and CDR2 is ANQGSEA. The CDR3 reads CSAKTSGVYNEQFF. Here the CDR3 DNA reads TGCAGCGCAAAGACTAGCGGTGTATACAATGAGCAGTTCTTC.

On this clonotype: Possible read error: a much larger clone is one base away. The chain employs TRBV7-9 and TRBJ2-5; 7 bases are shared with TRBD1. CDR1 and CDR2 (germline): SEHNR, FQNEAQ (reference sequence). The CDR3 is 15 amino acids. CDR3 nucleotide sequence: TGTGCCAGCAGCCGTACAGGGGAAGACCAAGAGACCCATTACTTC. Translating gives CASSRTGEDQETHYF.

This clonotype was seen ten or more times. This chain connects TRBV4-2 to TRBJ1-4; D gene ambiguous. The CDR3 extends over 16 amino acids. Between the trimmed V and J ends, which lost 2 bases and 3 bases, there was a span of 13 bases. From germline, CDR1 is LGHNA and CDR2 YNFKEQ. The CDR3 DNA reads TGTGCCAGCAGCCAAATCAAGGGCAGATCTAATGAAAAACTGTTTTTT. Residues: CASSQIKGRSNEKLFF.

This clonotype was recorded many times. The CDR3 is CATSESRNEQFF. The DNA of the CDR3 is TGTGCCACCAGTGAGTCTCGCAATGAGCAGTTCTTC. The V call is TRBV24-1, the J call TRBJ2-1, with D unresolved. Per germline, CDR1 KGHDR and CDR2 SFDVKD. CDR3 length equals 12 residues. V lost 4 bases and J 6 bases, leaving 6 bases between the germline ends.

This clonotype showed up many times. J is TRBJ2-7 and V is TRBV10-2, with TRBD2 matching 8 bases. The CDR3 is 11 residues long. The germline V gene encodes CDR1 WSHSY and CDR2 SAAADI. V lost 7 bases to trimming and J lost 6 bases; unmatched junction nucleotides: 2. The CDR3 DNA follows: TGCGCCAGCAAAAGCGGGAGCGAGCAGTACTTC. Protein sequence: CASKSGSEQYF.